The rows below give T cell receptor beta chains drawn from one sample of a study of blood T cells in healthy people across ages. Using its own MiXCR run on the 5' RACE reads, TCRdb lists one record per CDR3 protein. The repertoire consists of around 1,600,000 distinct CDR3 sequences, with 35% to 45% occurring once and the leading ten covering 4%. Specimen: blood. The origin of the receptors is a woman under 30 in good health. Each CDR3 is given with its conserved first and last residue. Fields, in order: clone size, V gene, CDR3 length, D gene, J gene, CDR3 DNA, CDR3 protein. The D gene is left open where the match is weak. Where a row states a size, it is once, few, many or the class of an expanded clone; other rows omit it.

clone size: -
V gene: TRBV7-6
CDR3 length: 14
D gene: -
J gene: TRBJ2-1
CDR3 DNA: TGTGCCAGCAGCTTAGCGCCGCTGGACAATGAGCAGTTCTTC
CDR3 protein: CASSLAPLDNEQFF

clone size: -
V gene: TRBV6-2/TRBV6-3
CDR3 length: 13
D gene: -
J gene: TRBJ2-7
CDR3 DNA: TGTGCCGAAAAAAGAGGGGAGGTTCACGAGCAGTACTTC
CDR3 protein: CAEKRGEVHEQYF

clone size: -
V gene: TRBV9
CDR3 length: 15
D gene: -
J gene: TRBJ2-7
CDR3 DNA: TGTGCCAGCAGCGCCACTGAGGGGCCCCCCTACGAGCAGTACTTC
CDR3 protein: CASSATEGPPYEQYF

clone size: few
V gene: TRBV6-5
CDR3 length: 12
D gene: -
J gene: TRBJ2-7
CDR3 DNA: TGTGCCAGCAGTAACTCCCCCACGGGGCAGTACTTC
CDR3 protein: CASSNSPTGQYF

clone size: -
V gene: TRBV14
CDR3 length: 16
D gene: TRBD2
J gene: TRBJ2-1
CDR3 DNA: TGTGCCAGCAGCCGTTCCGGGGGGATCCCAATCAATGAGCAGTTCTTC
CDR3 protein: CASSRSGGIPINEQFF

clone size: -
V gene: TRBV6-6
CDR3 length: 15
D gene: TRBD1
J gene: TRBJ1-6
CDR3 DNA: TGTGCCAGCAGTTACTCAGGACAGGATAATTCACCCCTCCACTTT
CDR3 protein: CASSYSGQDNSPLHF

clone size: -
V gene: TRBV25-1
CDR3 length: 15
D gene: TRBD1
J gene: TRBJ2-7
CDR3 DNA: TGTGCCAGCAGTGGCCTGACAGGGTCGATCAACGAGCAGTACTTC
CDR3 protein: CASSGLTGSINEQYF

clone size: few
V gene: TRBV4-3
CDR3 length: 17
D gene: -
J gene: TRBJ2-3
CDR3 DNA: TGCGCCAGCAGCATCGCGGCCCGTTATGAGGGGACAGATACGCAGTATTTT
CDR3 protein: CASSIAARYEGTDTQYF

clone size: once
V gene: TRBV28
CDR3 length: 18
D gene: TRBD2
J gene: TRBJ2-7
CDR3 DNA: TGTGCCTGCAGCGGTAGCGGGACCCGACTGAGCTCCTACAATGAGCAGTACTTC
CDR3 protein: CACSGSGTRLSSYNEQYF

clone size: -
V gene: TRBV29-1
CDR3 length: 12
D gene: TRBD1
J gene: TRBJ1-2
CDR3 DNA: TGCAGCGTTCTAGAGTCAGGGGGTGGCTACACCTTC
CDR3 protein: CSVLESGGGYTF

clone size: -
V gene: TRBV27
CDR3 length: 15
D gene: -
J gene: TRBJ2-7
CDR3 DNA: TGTGCCAGCAGTTTATCAGGGCAGGGACTCTCCGAGCAGTACTTC
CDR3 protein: CASSLSGQGLSEQYF

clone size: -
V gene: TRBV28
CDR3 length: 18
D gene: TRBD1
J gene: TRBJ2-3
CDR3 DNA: TGTGCCGCAGCGACCCGCCGGGACAGCTCTCAACTCACAGATACGCAGTATTTT
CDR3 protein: CAAATRRDSSQLTDTQYF

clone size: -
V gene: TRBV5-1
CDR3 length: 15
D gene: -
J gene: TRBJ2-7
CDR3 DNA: TGCGCCAGCAGGCCGGCACCGGACAGAAGCTACGAGCAGTACTTC
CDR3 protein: CASRPAPDRSYEQYF

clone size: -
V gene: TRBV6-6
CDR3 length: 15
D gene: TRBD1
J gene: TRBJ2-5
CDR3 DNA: TGTGCCAGCAGTTACTCGGGACAGAGACAAGAGACCCAGTACTTC
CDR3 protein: CASSYSGQRQETQYF

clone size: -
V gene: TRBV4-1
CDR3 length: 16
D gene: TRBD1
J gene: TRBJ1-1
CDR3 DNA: TGCGCCAGCAAATTTTTGGGACAGGCCCAAGGGACTGAAGCTTTCTTT
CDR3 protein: CASKFLGQAQGTEAFF

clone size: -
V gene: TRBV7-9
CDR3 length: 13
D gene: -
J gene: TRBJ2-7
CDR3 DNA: TGTGCCAGCAGCTACGGGTCAATCTACGAGCAGTACTTC
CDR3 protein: CASSYGSIYEQYF

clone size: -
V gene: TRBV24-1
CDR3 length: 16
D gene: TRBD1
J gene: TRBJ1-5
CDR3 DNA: TGTGCCACCAGTGATCAGAGGACAGGGGCCGGTCAGCCCCAGCATTTT
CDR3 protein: CATSDQRTGAGQPQHF

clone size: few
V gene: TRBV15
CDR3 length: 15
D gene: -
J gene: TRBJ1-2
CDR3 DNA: TGTGCCACCAGCCGCCCAGGGACGGTCAACTATGGCTACACCTTC
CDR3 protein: CATSRPGTVNYGYTF

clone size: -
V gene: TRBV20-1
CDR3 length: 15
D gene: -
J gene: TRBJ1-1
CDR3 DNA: TGCAGTGCTGGTTCACATGGACGACCTTCCACTGAAGCTTTCTTT
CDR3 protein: CSAGSHGRPSTEAFF

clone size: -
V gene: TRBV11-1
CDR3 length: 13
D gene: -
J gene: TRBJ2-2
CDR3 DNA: TGTGCCAGCAGCTGGGGATTTTCCGGGGAGCTGTTTTTT
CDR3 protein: CASSWGFSGELFF

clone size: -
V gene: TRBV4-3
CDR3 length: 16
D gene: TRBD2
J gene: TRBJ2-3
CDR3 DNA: TGCGCCAGCAGCCAAGGGCCTAGCGGGAGCACAGATACGCAGTATTTT
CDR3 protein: CASSQGPSGSTDTQYF

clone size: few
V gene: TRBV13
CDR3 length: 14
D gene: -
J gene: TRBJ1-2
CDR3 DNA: TGTGCCAGCAGCGCCGGGACAACGGTTTCTGGCTACACCTTC
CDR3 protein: CASSAGTTVSGYTF

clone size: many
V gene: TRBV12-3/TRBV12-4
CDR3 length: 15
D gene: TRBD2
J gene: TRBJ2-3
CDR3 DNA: TGTGCCAGCAGTTTGCGCGGGAGTAGTGAAGATACGCAGTATTTT
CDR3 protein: CASSLRGSSEDTQYF

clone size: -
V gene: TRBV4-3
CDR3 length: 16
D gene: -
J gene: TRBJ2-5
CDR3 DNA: TGCGCCAGCAGCCATGCGGACTTTGGGGGACAAGAGACCCAGTACTTC
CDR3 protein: CASSHADFGGQETQYF

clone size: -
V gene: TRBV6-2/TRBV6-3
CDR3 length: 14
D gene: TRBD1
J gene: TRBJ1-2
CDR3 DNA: TGTGCCACCACTGTCGGGACAGATGTAGGTGGCTACACCTTC
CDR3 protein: CATTVGTDVGGYTF

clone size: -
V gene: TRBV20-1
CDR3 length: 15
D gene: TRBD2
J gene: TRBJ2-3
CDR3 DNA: TGCAGTGCTAGGTCTCCAGCGGGGGTCGCAGATACGCAGTATTTT
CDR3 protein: CSARSPAGVADTQYF

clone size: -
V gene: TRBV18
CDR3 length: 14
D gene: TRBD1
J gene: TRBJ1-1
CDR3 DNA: TGTGCCAGCTCGCCCCCGGGACAGGGGACTGAAGCTTTCTTT
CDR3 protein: CASSPPGQGTEAFF

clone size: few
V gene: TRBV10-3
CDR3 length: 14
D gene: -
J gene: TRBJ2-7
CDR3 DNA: TGTGCCATCAGTGAAGGACTTGGGACGGACGAGCAGTACTTC
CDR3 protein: CAISEGLGTDEQYF

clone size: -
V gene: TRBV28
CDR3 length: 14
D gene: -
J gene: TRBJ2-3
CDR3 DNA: TGTACCAGCAGTTTTGGGCACGTGACAGATACGCAGTATTTT
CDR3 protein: CTSSFGHVTDTQYF

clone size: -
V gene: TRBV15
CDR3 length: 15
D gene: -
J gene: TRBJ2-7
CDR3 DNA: TGTGCCACCAGCAGAGATCGTACCAGACACTACGAGCAGTACTTC
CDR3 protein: CATSRDRTRHYEQYF

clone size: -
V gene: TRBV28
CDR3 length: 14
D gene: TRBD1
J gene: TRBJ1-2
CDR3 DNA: TGTGCCAGCAGTTTAGGGGGGACAGCCCGTGGCTACACCTTC
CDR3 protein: CASSLGGTARGYTF

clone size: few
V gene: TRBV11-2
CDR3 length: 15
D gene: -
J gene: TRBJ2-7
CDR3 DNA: TGTGCCAGCAGTTACACCGGGCCAGGGGCCTACGAGCAGTACTTC
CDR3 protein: CASSYTGPGAYEQYF